The clone carrying this T cell receptor (beta chain) was counted at least ten times. This entry is derived from a study of T-cell memory formation after mild COVID-19. TCRdb itself ran the 5' RACE reads through MiXCR, one entry per CDR3 protein. The data show about 620,000 distinct CDR3 sequences, with about 20% seen just once and about 11% held by the top ten. The V gene's germline CDR1 is KGHSH and CDR2 LQKENI. The ends were cut back, 4 bases at V and 0 bases at J, with 11 bases in the middle. The CDR3 length is 15 residues. The receptor's source is an adult woman who had mild COVID-19 (a few samples of this study predate the infection). Cell type and time point are not known. Sequenced sample: PBMCs or a T cell subset sorted from them (not recorded which). This chain connects TRBV18 to TRBJ2-3; tentatively, D is TRBD2 (6 bases). CDR3 loop: CASSLSGTSTDTQYF. The CDR3 DNA reads as TGTGCCAGCTCACTCTCCGGGACTAGCACAGATACGCAGTATTTT.